The table lists the clone carrying this TCR beta chain with a count of one. Methods used by the authors: Researchers report that nucleated cell counts were estimated from reference gene primer amplification. TCRdb's copy holds only in-frame clones and misses some; the assay was immunoSEQ multiplex PCR. D and trimming come from the DNA, and the V and J calls and clone size come from that table. Of 130,000 or so clones in the sample, about 89% were seen once. This sample was taken from a study of blood T cell repertoires in COVID-19. Study information: COVID-19 samples collected from the United States, Italy and Spain covered acute and convalescent phases. PBMCs, B-cell-depleted T cells, or T cells were the source of the cDNA or gDNA that made up the material.

The Seattle site enrolled patients during active infection and followed them longitudinally. Trimming cost V 6 bases and J 2 bases, with 17 bases left between them. CDR3 length equals 15 residues. Looked up from germline, CDR1 is MNHEY and CDR2 is SMNVEV (reference sequence). The sequencing input was peripheral blood. The TCR originated in a woman in her seventies with COVID-19, enrolled during active disease. This rearrangement joins TRBV27 to TRBJ2-7, with a possible D match to TRBD1 (6 bases). The CDR3 is CASRTLVGQPYEQYF. CDR3 sequence (DNA): TGTGCCAGCAGGACCCTCGTGGGACAACCCTACGAGCAGTACTTC.